These 25 T cell receptor beta chains share one sample of origin, sequenced in a study of T-cell reconstitution after alpha-beta-depleted transplantation in children. The TCRbeta library was prepared with unique molecular identifiers. TCRdb re-derived calls from the PCR reads in MiXCR, one entry per CDR3 protein. The table lists around 300,000 distinct CDR3 sequences, under 14% of them singletons. Specimen: peripheral blood, collected 180 days after TCRalphabeta/CD19-depleted stem cell transplant. The receptors shown here come from a male patient aged 2 to 10 who had a stem cell transplant for chronic granulomatous disease, so the T cells may come from the graft donor.

This clonotype has ten or more counts. The chain carries TRBV6-1 and TRBJ1-2; D unclear. The CDR3 sequence is 15 residues long. The germline V gene has CDR1 MNHNS and CDR2 SASEGT. V lost 3 bases and J 3 bases, leaving 14 bases between the germline ends. The CDR3 DNA is TGTGCCAGCAGTGAGGAGGCAAGTAGAGACTATGGCTACACCTTC. Protein: CASSEEASRDYGYTF.

This clonotype was picked up many times. The chain recombines TRBV5-1 with TRBJ2-6, with 9 bases that match TRBD1. The CDR3 sequence is 16 residues long. Germline loops: CDR1 SGHRS, CDR2 YFSETQ. Trimming removed 3 bases from V and 4 bases from J; junction bases left unmatched: 5. In DNA form, the CDR3 reads TGCGCCAGCAGCTGGGACAGGGTGGTGGGGGCCAACGTCCTGACTTTC. This gives the protein CASSWDRVVGANVLTF. Complete variable domain (other parts from reference TRBV5-1 and TRBJ2-6): KAGVTQTPRYLIKTRGQQVTLSCSPISGHRSVSWYQQTPGQGLQFLFEYFSETQRNKGNFPGRFSGRQFSNSRSEMNVSTLELGDSALYLCASSWDRVVGANVLTFGAGSRLTVL.

This clonotype was observed many times. J is TRBJ2-6 and V is TRBV7-2, with D possibly matching TRBD1 (6 bases). CDR3 length equals 15 residues. V lost 1 base and J lost 3, with 7 bases in between. Germline V gene lookup returns CDR1 SGHTA and CDR2 FQGNSA. CDR3 in DNA: TGTGCCAGCAGCTTAGGAGGGGGTGGGGCCAACGTCCTGACTTTC. Protein product: CASSLGGGGANVLTF.

This clonotype was detected only a few times. Written as DNA, the CDR3 is TGTGCCAGCAGCCAAACAGGACAGCCCACAGATACGCAGTATTTT. It yields the protein CASSQTGQPTDTQYF. The chain uses TRBV14 and TRBJ2-3; tentative D call: TRBD1 (6 bases). The germline gives CDR1 SGHDN, CDR2 FVKESK. The CDR3 consists of 15 residues. V was trimmed by 2 bases and J by 2 bases, leaving 11 bases between them. Looking up the rest from reference TRBV14 and TRBJ2-3 gives the full variable domain: EAGVTQFPSHSVIEKGQTVTLRCDPISGHDNLYWYRRVMGKEIKFLLHFVKESKQDESGMPNNRFLAERTGGTYSTLKVQPAELEDSGVYFCASSQTGQPTDTQYFGPGTRLTVL.

This clonotype came up many times. This chain uses TRBV3-1 with TRBJ2-1; D call uncertain. V lost 1 base, J lost 4 bases, and 8 bases lay in between. This CDR3 region has 14 residues. The germline V gene has CDR1 LGHDT and CDR2 YNNKEL (reference sequence). For the CDR3, the DNA is TGTGCCAGCAGCCAAGTCAGCCCTTACAATGAGCAGTTCTTC. Translation: CASSQVSPYNEQFF.

This clonotype was recorded many times. The J gene is TRBJ1-1, the V gene TRBV6-5; unclear D gene. V lost 0 bases to trimming and J lost 3 bases, with 11 bases between them. Germline CDR1 reads MNHEY; CDR2 reads SVGAGI. This CDR3 has 15 amino acids. CDR3 bases: TGTGCCAGCAGTTACTCGAACGGCGGCTACACTGAAGCTTTCTTT. This gives the protein CASSYSNGGYTEAFF.

The table lists this clonotype with many counts. The rearrangement uses TRBV27 and TRBJ2-7; D not resolved. The V gene's germline CDR1 is MNHEY and CDR2 SMNVEV (reference sequence). CDR3 length equals 8 residues. V was trimmed by 8 bases and J by 11 bases, leaving 7 bases between them. The CDR3 nucleotides read TGTGCCAGCTCCCCCAAGTACTTC. Its translation is CASSPKYF.

This clonotype was seen ten or more times. V and J are TRBV20-1 and TRBJ1-1; D is unresolved. In germline, CDR1 is DFQATT, CDR2 SNEGSKA (reference sequence). Trimming took 0 bases from V and 4 from J, leaving 18 bases between them. The length of the CDR3 is 16 residues. The CDR3 nucleotides read TGCAGTGCTAGAGATCTGAGGTACGGGGAACGCACTGAAGCTTTCTTT. This gives the protein CSARDLRYGERTEAFF.

This clonotype was found many times. The chain combines TRBV27 with TRBJ1-2, with 7 bases lining up with TRBD1. The V segment lost 2 bases and the J segment 5 bases; nucleotides outside the gene matches: 14. The CDR3 spans 17 residues. Germline loops: CDR1 MNHEY, CDR2 SMNVEV (reference sequence). CDR3 in amino acids: CASSLTPTTGMGYGYTF. The DNA for the CDR3 is TGTGCCAGCAGTTTAACCCCAACGACAGGGATGGGTTATGGCTACACCTTC.

This clonotype was seen at least ten times. The gene calls are TRBV6-2 or TRBV6-3 and TRBJ2-7; D perhaps matches TRBD1 (6 bases). Per germline, CDR1 MNHEY and CDR2 SVGEGT. The ends were cut back, 8 bases at V and 1 base at J, with 15 bases in the middle. The CDR3 has 14 amino acids. The CDR3 DNA follows: TGTGCCAGCCGGTTAACCAGGGGTTCCTACGAGCAGTACTTC. Amino acid sequence: CASRLTRGSYEQYF.

This clonotype was found many times. The chain has TRBV27 and TRBJ2-1, with TRBD1 identical over 7 bases. Trimming cost V 6 bases and J 6 bases; bases outside gene matches: 5. The CDR3 is 13 amino acids. The germline V gene has CDR1 MNHEY and CDR2 SMNVEV (reference sequence). The CDR3 is CASSMDRSNEQFF. DNA of the CDR3: TGTGCCAGCAGCATGGACAGGTCCAATGAGCAGTTCTTC.

This clonotype was recorded many times. The chain employs TRBV2 and TRBJ2-2; a weak D match, TRBD2 (7 bases). The CDR3 loop spans 16 amino acids. V was cut by 4 bases and J by 7 bases, with 19 bases left in between. CDR1 is SNHLY and CDR2 is FYNNEI in the germline V gene. The CDR3 loop is CASSALGGGSGGELFF. CDR3 sequence (DNA): TGTGCCAGCAGTGCCCTGGGGGGCGGGAGCGGCGGGGAGCTGTTTTTT.

This clonotype has a count of ten or more. The chain is built from TRBV4-3 and TRBJ2-6; no firm D call. CDR1 LGHNA and CDR2 YSLEER come from the germline V gene. CDR3 length: 14 amino acids. V lost 0 bases and J 2 bases, leaving 2 bases between the germline ends. The CDR3 bases are TGCGCCAGCAGCCAAGACCCTGGGGCCAACGTCCTGACTTTC. This sequence encodes CASSQDPGANVLTF.

This clonotype was counted at least ten times. The chain couples TRBV12-3 or TRBV12-4 to TRBJ2-6; TRBD1 aligns across 7 bases. J was trimmed by 0 bases and V by 4 bases; bases with no gene match: 3. CDR3 length equals 16 residues. The CDR3 is CASSWGTASGANVLTF. DNA for the CDR3: TGTGCCAGCAGTTGGGGGACAGCCTCTGGGGCCAACGTCCTGACTTTC.

In this sample, this clonotype turned up a few times. The chain employs TRBV18 and TRBJ2-3; D may be TRBD2 (6 bases). V lost 1 base to trimming and J lost 2 bases, with 13 bases between them. Germline V CDR1 and CDR2: KGHSH, LQKENI. The CDR3 sequence is 16 residues long. CDR3 sequence reads: CASSPRRDGPTDTQYF. CDR3 nucleotides: TGTGCCAGCTCACCACGGAGGGACGGACCCACAGATACGCAGTATTTT.

In its sample, this clonotype was seen many times. This rearrangement joins TRBV10-2 to TRBJ2-1; tentatively, D is TRBD2 (5 bases). The CDR3 totals 13 residues. V shed 10 bases and J shed 0 bases, with 10 bases lying between them. The germline V gene encodes CDR1 WSHSY and CDR2 SAAADI. The CDR3 DNA is TGCGCCACCATGGGAGTCTCCTACAATGAGCAGTTCTTC. This gives the protein CATMGVSYNEQFF.

This clonotype has at least ten counts. The rearrangement joins TRBV6-1 to TRBJ2-5; D unclear. This CDR3 spans 13 amino acids. Trimming stripped 4 bases from V and 5 bases from J, with 11 bases between. In germline, CDR1 is MNHNS, CDR2 SASEGT. The CDR3 bases are TGTGCCAGCAGTGCCGGCCTGGGGGAGACCCAGTACTTC. This gives the protein CASSAGLGETQYF.

This clonotype has only one observation. This sequence joins TRBV30 and TRBJ2-3; 9 bases line up with TRBD1. The V gene end was trimmed by 0 bases and the J gene end by 2 bases; junction bases not matched to a gene: 3. The CDR3 is made up of 15 amino acids. The germline V gene has CDR1 GTSNPN and CDR2 SVGIG (reference sequence). CDR3 amino acids: CAWSVGTGITDTQYF. The CDR3 bases are TGTGCCTGGAGTGTGGGGACAGGGATCACAGATACGCAGTATTTT.

This clonotype came up many times. J is TRBJ1-2 and V is TRBV4-2; TRBD1 matches 7 bases. V dropped 1 base and J dropped 4; count of bases not matched to a gene: 3. Germline assignment: CDR1 LGHNA and CDR2 YNFKEQ. The CDR3 spans 14 residues. The CDR3 DNA reads as TGTGCCAGCAGCCAAGGGACAGGTGGCTATGGCTACACCTTC. Its protein is CASSQGTGGYGYTF.

This clonotype has more than one count but fewer than ten. This chain connects TRBV9 to TRBJ2-3; 11 nucleotides align to TRBD2. Germline loops: CDR1 SGDLS, CDR2 YYNGEE. Trimming cost V 0 bases and J 5 bases; bases outside gene matches: 2. The CDR3 is 15 residues long. The CDR3 nucleotides are TGTGCCAGCAGCGTAGCGACTAGCGGGGTAGATACGCAGTATTTT. This encodes CASSVATSGVDTQYF.

This clonotype has at least ten counts. V is TRBV28 and J is TRBJ2-1; D gene uncertain. Looked up from germline, CDR1 is MDHEN and CDR2 is SYDVKM. Trimming pared 6 bases from V and 3 bases from J, leaving 12 bases between. The CDR3 runs to 14 residues. CDR3 DNA: TGTGCCAGCAGCTTTACCTGGAACTACAATGAGCAGTTCTTC. It specifies CASSFTWNYNEQFF.

This clonotype was seen repeatedly, ten times or more. The rearrangement uses TRBV5-1 and TRBJ2-3; 11 bases fit TRBD2. This CDR3 contains 17 residues. The germline gives CDR1 SGHRS, CDR2 YFSETQ. V lost 0 bases, J lost 2 bases, and 5 bases stayed unmatched. As DNA, the CDR3 is TGCGCCAGCAGCTTGGCGGCTAGCGGGGGGTTCACAGATACGCAGTATTTT. Amino acid sequence: CASSLAASGGFTDTQYF.

This clonotype was seen at least ten times. V and J are TRBV10-3 and TRBJ2-3; tentative D call: TRBD2 (6 bases). Trimming cost V 0 bases and J 0 bases, with 10 bases left between them. CDR3 size: 16 residues. Germline CDR1 and CDR2: ENHRY and SYGVKD. The CDR3 sequence: CAISESTRGSTDTQYF. CDR3 nucleotide sequence: TGTGCCATCAGTGAGTCGACTCGGGGGAGCACAGATACGCAGTATTTT.

Many counts were recorded for this clonotype. The rearrangement joins TRBV5-1 to TRBJ2-2; no definite D call. Trimming removed 1 base from V and 5 bases from J, with 9 bases in between. Per the germline V gene, CDR1 is SGHRS and CDR2 is YFSETQ. The CDR3 spans 14 residues. CDR3 in DNA: TGCGCCAGCAGCTTGTCAGGAGATACCGGGGAGCTGTTTTTT. This sequence encodes CASSLSGDTGELFF.

The chain is built from TRBV5-1 and TRBJ2-1; no reliable D call. Germline lookup yields CDR1 SGHRS and CDR2 YFSETQ. V gave up 2 bases and J gave up 4 bases, with 10 bases separating them. This CDR3 region has 14 residues. DNA of the CDR3: TGCGCCAGCAGCTTTTCGTACAGATACAATGAGCAGTTCTTC. It codes for CASSFSYRYNEQFF. The complete variable domain, with remaining parts taken from reference TRBV5-1 and TRBJ2-1, reads KAGVTQTPRYLIKTRGQQVTLSCSPISGHRSVSWYQQTPGQGLQFLFEYFSETQRNKGNFPGRFSGRQFSNSRSEMNVSTLELGDSALYLCASSFSYRYNEQFFGPGTRLTVL.